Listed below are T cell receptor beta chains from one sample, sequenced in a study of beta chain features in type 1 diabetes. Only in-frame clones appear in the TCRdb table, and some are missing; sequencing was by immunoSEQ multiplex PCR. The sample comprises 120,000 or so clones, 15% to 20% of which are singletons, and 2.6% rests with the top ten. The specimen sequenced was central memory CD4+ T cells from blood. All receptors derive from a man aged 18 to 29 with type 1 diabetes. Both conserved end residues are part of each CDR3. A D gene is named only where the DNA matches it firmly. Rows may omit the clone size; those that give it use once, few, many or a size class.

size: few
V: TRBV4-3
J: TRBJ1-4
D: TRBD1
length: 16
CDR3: CASSQDGRTGREKLFF
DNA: TGCGCCAGCAGCCAAGATGGAAGGACAGGGAGGGAAAAACTGTTTTTT

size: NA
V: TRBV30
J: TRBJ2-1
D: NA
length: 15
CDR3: CAWSVGQGKDNEQFF
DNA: TGTGCCTGGAGTGTCGGCCAGGGGAAGGACAATGAGCAGTTCTTC

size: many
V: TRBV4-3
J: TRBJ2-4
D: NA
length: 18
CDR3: CASSQDTPTGPAKNIQYF
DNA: TGCGCCAGCAGCCAAGATACCCCTACGGGGCCGGCCAAAAACATTCAGTACTTC

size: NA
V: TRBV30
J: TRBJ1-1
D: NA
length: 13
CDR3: CAWSVEVNTEAFF
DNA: TGTGCCTGGAGTGTAGAGGTTAACACTGAAGCTTTCTTT

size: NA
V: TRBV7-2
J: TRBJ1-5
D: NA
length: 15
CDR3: CASSLVWDNNQPQHF
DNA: TGTGCCAGCAGCTTAGTTTGGGACAATAATCAGCCCCAGCATTTT

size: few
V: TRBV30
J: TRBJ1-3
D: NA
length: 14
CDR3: CAWSAAAVGNTIYF
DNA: TGTGCCTGGAGTGCGGCGGCTGTTGGAAACACCATATATTTT

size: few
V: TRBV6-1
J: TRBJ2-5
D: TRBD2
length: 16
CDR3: CASSERPAGVQETQYF
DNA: TGTGCCAGCAGTGAAAGGCCAGCGGGAGTCCAAGAGACCCAGTACTTC

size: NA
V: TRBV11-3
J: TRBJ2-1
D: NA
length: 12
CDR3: CASSFSHNEQFF
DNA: TGTGCCAGCAGCTTTAGCCACAATGAGCAGTTCTTC

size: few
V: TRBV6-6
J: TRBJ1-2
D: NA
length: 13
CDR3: CASSPKGGRGYTF
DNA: TGTGCCAGCAGTCCAAAGGGTGGAAGGGGCTACACCTTC

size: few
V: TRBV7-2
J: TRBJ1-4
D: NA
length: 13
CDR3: CASSFGETEKLFF
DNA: TGTGCCAGCAGCTTCGGGGAGACTGAAAAACTGTTTTTT

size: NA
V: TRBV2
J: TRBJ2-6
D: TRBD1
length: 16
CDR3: CASSDKGAAGANVLTF
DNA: TGTGCCAGCAGTGATAAGGGGGCAGCTGGGGCCAACGTCCTGACTTTC

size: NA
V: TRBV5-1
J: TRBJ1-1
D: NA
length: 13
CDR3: CASSFETSSKAFF
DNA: TGCGCCAGCAGCTTTGAGACGAGCTCGAAAGCTTTCTTT

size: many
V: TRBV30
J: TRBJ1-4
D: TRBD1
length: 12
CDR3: CASRDSYEKLFF
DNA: TGTGCCTCGCGGGACAGTTATGAAAAACTGTTTTTT

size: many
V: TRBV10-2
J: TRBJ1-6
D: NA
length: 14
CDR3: CASSESGANSPLHF
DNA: TGCGCCAGCAGTGAGTCAGGGGCTAATTCACCCCTCCACTTT

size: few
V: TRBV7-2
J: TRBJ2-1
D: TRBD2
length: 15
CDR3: CASSRGGPQINEQFF
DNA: TGTGCCAGCAGCCGCGGGGGGCCCCAAATCAATGAGCAGTTCTTC

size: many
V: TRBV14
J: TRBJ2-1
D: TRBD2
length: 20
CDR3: CASSFRLGLAGGSSYNEQFF
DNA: TGTGCCAGCAGCTTTCGACTGGGTCTAGCGGGAGGCAGCTCCTACAATGAGCAGTTCTTC

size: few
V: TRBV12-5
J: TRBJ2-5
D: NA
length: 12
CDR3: CASGLAQETQYF
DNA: TGTGCTAGTGGTTTAGCCCAAGAGACCCAGTACTTC

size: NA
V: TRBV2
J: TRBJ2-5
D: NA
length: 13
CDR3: CASSEDSQETQYF
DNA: TGTGCCAGCAGTGAGGACAGCCAAGAGACCCAGTACTTC

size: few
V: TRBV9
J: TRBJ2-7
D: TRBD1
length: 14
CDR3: CASSVNGQGYEQYF
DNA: TGTGCCAGCAGCGTAAATGGACAGGGCTACGAGCAGTACTTC

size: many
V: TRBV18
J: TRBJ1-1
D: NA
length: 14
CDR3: CASSPQTGNTEAFF
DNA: TGTGCCAGCTCACCGCAAACAGGGAACACTGAAGCTTTCTTT

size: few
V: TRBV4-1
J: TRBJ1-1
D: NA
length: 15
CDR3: CASSQEPTRNTEAFF
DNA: TGCGCCAGCAGCCAAGAACCCACCAGGAACACTGAAGCTTTCTTT

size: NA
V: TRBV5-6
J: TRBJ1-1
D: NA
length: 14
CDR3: CASSSGDTNTEAFF
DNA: TGTGCCAGCAGCTCCGGGGATACTAACACTGAAGCTTTCTTT

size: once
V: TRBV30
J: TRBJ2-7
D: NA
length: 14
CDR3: CAWSVSGGTYEQYF
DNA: TGTGCCTGGAGTGTATCAGGCGGAACCTACGAGCAGTACTTC

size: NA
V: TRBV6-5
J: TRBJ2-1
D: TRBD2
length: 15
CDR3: CASIASGGSYNEQFF
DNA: TGTGCCAGCATCGCTAGCGGAGGCTCCTACAATGAGCAGTTCTTC

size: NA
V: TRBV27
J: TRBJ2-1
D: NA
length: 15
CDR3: CASTSSYGAENEQFF
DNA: TGTGCCAGCACCTCGTCATACGGAGCGGAAAATGAGCAGTTCTTC

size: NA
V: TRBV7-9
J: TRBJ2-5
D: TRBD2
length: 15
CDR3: CASPPPGLAEETQYF
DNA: TGTGCCAGCCCACCTCCGGGACTAGCGGAAGAGACCCAGTACTTC

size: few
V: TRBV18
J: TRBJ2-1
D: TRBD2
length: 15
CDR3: CASSLRGSGDNEQFF
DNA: TGTGCCAGCTCTCTCCGGGGGAGCGGGGACAATGAGCAGTTCTTC

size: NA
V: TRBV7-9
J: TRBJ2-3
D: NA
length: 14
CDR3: CASSLAGRTDTQYF
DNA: TGTGCCAGCAGCTTAGCGGGACGCACAGATACGCAGTATTTT

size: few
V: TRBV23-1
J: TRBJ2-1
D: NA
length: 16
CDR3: CASSQSRPQMGNEQFF
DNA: TGCGCCAGCAGTCAATCTCGGCCTCAGATGGGCAATGAGCAGTTCTTC

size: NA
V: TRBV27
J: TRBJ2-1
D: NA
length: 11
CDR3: CASSSWDEQFF
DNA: TGTGCCAGCAGTTCCTGGGACGAGCAGTTCTTC

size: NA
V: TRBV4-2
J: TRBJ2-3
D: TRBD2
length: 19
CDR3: CASSQDQLAGDLSEDTQYF
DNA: TGTGCCAGCAGCCAAGACCAGCTAGCGGGGGACCTAAGTGAAGATACGCAGTATTTT

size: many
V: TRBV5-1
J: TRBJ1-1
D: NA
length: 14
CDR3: CASIRSEGDTEAFF
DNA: TGCGCCAGCATCCGATCCGAGGGGGACACTGAAGCTTTCTTT

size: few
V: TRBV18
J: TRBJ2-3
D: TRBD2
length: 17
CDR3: CASSPLQSGRAPDTQYF
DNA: TGTGCCAGCTCACCACTCCAATCCGGGAGGGCCCCAGATACGCAGTATTTT

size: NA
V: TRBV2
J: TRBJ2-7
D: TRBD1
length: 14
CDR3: CASSGQGGQGEQYF
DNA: TGTGCCAGCAGTGGACAGGGGGGACAGGGCGAGCAGTACTTC

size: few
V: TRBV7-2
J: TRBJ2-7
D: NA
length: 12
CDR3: CASSPMGYEQYF
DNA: TGTGCCAGCAGCCCAATGGGCTACGAGCAGTACTTC

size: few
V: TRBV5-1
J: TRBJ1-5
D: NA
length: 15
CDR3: CASSLRPASNQPQHF
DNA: TGCGCCAGCAGCTTGAGACCGGCTAGCAATCAGCCCCAGCATTTT

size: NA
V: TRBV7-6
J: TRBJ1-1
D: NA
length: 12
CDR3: CASSSVDTEAFF
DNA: TGTGCCAGCAGCTCAGTGGACACTGAAGCTTTCTTT

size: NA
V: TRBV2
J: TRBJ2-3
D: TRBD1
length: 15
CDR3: CASRGGQGERDTQYF
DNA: TGTGCCAGCAGAGGAGGACAGGGGGAGAGAGATACGCAGTATTTT

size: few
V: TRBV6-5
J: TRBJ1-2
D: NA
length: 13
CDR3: CASSYSSNYGYTF
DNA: TGTGCCAGCAGTTATTCCTCTAACTATGGCTACACCTTC

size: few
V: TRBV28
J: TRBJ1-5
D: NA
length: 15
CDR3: CASRVRGNSNQPQHF
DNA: TGTGCCAGCAGGGTCAGGGGAAATAGCAATCAGCCCCAGCATTTT

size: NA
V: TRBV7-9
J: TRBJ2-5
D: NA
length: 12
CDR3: CASSSQGETQYF
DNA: TGTGCCAGCAGCTCTCAGGGAGAGACCCAGTACTTC

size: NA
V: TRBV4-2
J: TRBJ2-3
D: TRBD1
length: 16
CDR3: CASRPTGQGDTDTQYF
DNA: TGTGCCAGCAGGCCTACCGGACAGGGGGACACAGATACGCAGTATTTT

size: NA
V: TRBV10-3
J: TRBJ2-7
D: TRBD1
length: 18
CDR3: CAISEVGPGQGASNEQYF
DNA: TGTGCCATCAGTGAAGTTGGCCCCGGACAGGGGGCATCGAACGAGCAGTACTTC

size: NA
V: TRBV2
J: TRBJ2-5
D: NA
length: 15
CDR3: CASSSRRGAGETQYF
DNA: TGTGCCAGCAGTTCTCGCCGGGGCGCAGGGGAGACCCAGTACTTC

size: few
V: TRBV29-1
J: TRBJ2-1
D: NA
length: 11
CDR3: CSVENHNEQFF
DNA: TGCAGCGTTGAAAACCACAATGAGCAGTTCTTC

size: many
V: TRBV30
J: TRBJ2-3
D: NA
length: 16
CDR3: CAWTNSRAASTDTQYF
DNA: TGTGCCTGGACAAACTCCCGGGCGGCTAGCACAGATACGCAGTATTTT

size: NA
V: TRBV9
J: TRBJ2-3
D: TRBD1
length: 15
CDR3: CASSGQTGGADTQYF
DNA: TGTGCCAGCAGCGGTCAGACAGGGGGCGCAGATACGCAGTATTTT

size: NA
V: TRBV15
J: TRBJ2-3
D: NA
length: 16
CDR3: CATSRPKGGSTDTQYF
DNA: TGTGCCACCAGCAGACCCAAGGGGGGCAGCACAGATACGCAGTATTTT

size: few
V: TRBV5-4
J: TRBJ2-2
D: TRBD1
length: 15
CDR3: CASSTGTGNTGELFF
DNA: TGTGCCAGCAGTACCGGGACAGGAAACACCGGGGAGCTGTTTTTT

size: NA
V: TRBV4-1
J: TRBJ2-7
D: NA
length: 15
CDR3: CASSPSGPSDYEQYF
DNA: TGCGCCAGCAGCCCCAGTGGGCCTAGCGACTACGAGCAGTACTTC

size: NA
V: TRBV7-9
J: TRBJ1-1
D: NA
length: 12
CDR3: CASSLVEPEAFF
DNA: TGTGCCAGCAGCTTAGTGGAACCAGAGGCTTTCTTT

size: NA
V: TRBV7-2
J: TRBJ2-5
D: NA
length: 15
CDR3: CASSLQAAAQETQYF
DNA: TGTGCCAGCAGCTTACAAGCGGCTGCTCAAGAGACCCAGTACTTC

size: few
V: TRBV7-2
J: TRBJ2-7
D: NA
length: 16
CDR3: CASSLTAADRSSEQYF
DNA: TGTGCCAGCAGCCTCACCGCAGCGGACCGCTCAAGCGAGCAGTACTTC

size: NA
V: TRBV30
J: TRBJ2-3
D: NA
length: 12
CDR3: CAWSVVPDTQYF
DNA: TGTGCCTGGAGTGTAGTTCCAGATACGCAGTATTTT

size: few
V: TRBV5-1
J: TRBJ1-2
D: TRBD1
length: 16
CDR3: CASSLVMSEQGYGYTF
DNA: TGCGCCAGCAGCTTGGTAATGTCGGAACAGGGGTATGGCTACACCTTC

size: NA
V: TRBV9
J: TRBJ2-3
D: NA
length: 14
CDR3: CASSPEPTTDTQYF
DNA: TGTGCCAGCAGCCCGGAACCGACCACAGATACGCAGTATTTT

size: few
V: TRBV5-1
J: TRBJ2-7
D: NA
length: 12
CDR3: CASSLGGYEQYF
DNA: TGCGCCAGCAGCTTGGGAGGGTACGAGCAGTACTTC

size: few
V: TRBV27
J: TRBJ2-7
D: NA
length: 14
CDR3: CASSPGLHSYEQYF
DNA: TGTGCCAGCAGTCCGGGACTGCACTCCTACGAGCAGTACTTC

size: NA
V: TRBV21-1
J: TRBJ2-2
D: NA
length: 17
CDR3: CASSARRTDTNTGELFF
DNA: TGTGCCAGCAGCGCACGACGGACGGACACGAACACCGGGGAGCTGTTTTTT

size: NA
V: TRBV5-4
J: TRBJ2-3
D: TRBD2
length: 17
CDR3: CASSLAAGGPRADTQYF
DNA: TGTGCCAGCAGCTTGGCAGCGGGGGGGCCCCGGGCAGATACGCAGTATTTT